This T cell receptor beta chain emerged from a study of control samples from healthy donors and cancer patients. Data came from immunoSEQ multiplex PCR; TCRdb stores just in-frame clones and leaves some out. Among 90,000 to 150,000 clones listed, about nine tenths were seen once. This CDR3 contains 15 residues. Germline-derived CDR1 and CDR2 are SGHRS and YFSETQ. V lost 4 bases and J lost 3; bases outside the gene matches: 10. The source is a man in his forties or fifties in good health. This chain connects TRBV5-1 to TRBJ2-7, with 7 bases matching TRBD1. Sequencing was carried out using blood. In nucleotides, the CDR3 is TGCGCCAGCAGCAGCCTCCGGGACAGCCACTACGAGCAGTACTTC. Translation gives CASSSLRDSHYEQYF.